Below, 32 T cell receptor beta chains from the same sample are listed, as sequenced in a study of metastatic and nonmetastatic thyroid tumors. Through MiXCR, TCRdb re-clonotyped the PCR reads. Among more than 50,000 clones listed, roughly 20% were seen once. Before thyroid surgery, none of the patients had received any treatment. Sample: blood. Every receptor here comes from a female donor with papillary thyroid cancer or a benign thyroid nodule (not recorded which). Some clones in this sample may be carry-over from other donors' samples.

Turning to this clone: The CDR3 does not close with the conserved phenylalanine or tryptophan, likely indicating a read error. It is unclear where the CDR3 begins or ends on the DNA, so no DNA is shown, and the CDR3 is as TCRdb lists it. V gene TRBV28 combines with J gene TRBJ2-6. Germline values: CDR1 MDHEN, CDR2 SYDVKM. Both ends counted, the CDR3 spans 14 residues. Here the CDR3 reads CASRTDSGANVLTV.

This clone has at least ten counts. The chain recombines TRBV3-1 with TRBJ1-2; 7 bases match TRBD1. CDR3 length: 14 amino acids. Trimming at V came to 6 bases and at J to 4 bases, leaving 8 bases not matched to a gene. Germline CDR1 is LGHDT and CDR2 is YNNKEL (reference sequence). CDR3: CASRPQGLVYGYTF. As DNA, the CDR3 is TGTGCCAGCAGGCCACAGGGGCTCGTCTATGGCTACACCTTC.

This clone was observed at least ten times. This chain joins TRBV10-3 and TRBJ1-1, with D maybe TRBD1 (5 bases). The CDR3 runs 13 residues. Deletions cut 0 bases from V and 4 bases from J, with 6 bases between. The germline gives CDR1 ENHRY, CDR2 SYGVKD. CDR3: CAISESGTTEAFF. The CDR3 DNA sequence: TGTGCCATCAGTGAGTCAGGGACCACTGAAGCTTTCTTT.

J is TRBJ2-1 and V is TRBV11-2; 9 bases are shared with TRBD2. CDR3 size: 13 residues. J was trimmed by 8 bases and V by 6 bases; bases with no gene match: 5. CDR1 and CDR2 from the germline V gene are SGHAT and FQNNGV. The DNA for the CDR3 is TGTGCCAGCAGTGCGGGGGGGCAGGATGAGCAGTTCTTC. It specifies CASSAGGQDEQFF.

The rearrangement uses TRBV5-1 and TRBJ2-7; possibly TRBD2 for D (6 bases). CDR1 is SGHRS and CDR2 is YFSETQ in the germline V gene. V was clipped by 4 bases and J by 7 bases, with 24 bases between them. This CDR3 has 16 residues. The CDR3 here is CASSDLLSGGPREQYF. The CDR3 nucleotides read TGCGCCAGCAGCGACCTACTATCTGGAGGGCCGAGGGAGCAGTACTTC.

This clone was counted at least ten times. A much larger clone sits a single nucleotide away, making a read error possible. This likely comes from a read error, as the CDR3 has no conserved phenylalanine or tryptophan at its end. V and J are TRBV19 and TRBJ1-5, with unresolved D. Germline CDR1 reads LNHDA; CDR2 reads SQIVND (reference sequence). V dropped 4 bases and J dropped 7 bases, with 11 bases sitting between them. CDR3 length: 13 amino acids. The CDR3 DNA reads TGTGCCAGTAGTAATCCGGGCCACCAGCCCCAGCATTAT. Its protein product is CASSNPGHQPQHY.

This clone appeared many times. This chain uses TRBV4-1 with TRBJ2-1; 8 nucleotides align to TRBD2. The CDR3 loop spans 15 amino acids. After removal of 1 base from V and 5 bases from J, the junction contained 4 bases not matched to a gene. The germline CDR1 and CDR2 sequences are MGHRA and YSYEKL. The CDR3 nucleotides read TGCGCCAGCAGCCAAGTGACTAGCGAAAACAATGAGCAGTTCTTC. Its protein is CASSQVTSENNEQFF.

This clone was observed at least ten times. This chain links TRBV3-1 with TRBJ2-5; 14 nucleotides match TRBD2. Germline values: CDR1 LGHDT, CDR2 YNNKEL (reference sequence). Trimming took 2 bases from V and 2 from J; bases not matched to a gene: 10. This CDR3 contains 19 residues. The CDR3 region is CASSQSRTSGRNRQETQYF. The CDR3, as DNA: TGTGCCAGCAGCCAATCTCGGACTAGCGGGAGGAATCGGCAAGAGACCCAGTACTTC.

Many counts were recorded for this clone. V gene TRBV30 combines with J gene TRBJ1-1, with D perhaps matching TRBD1 (5 bases). The length of the CDR3 is 13 residues. V dropped 0 bases and J dropped 4 bases, with 9 bases sitting between them. The germline V gene encodes CDR1 GTSNPN and CDR2 SVGIG (reference sequence). Here the CDR3 reads CAWSVSRGTEAFF. The CDR3 nucleotides read TGTGCCTGGAGTGTATCGAGGGGCACTGAAGCTTTCTTT.

At least ten counts were recorded for this clone. The rearrangement links TRBV4-1 to TRBJ2-7; D is unclear. Trimming left V 5 bases short and J 1 base short, with 9 bases between. From germline, CDR1 is MGHRA and CDR2 YSYEKL. The CDR3 is 13 amino acids. This chain's CDR3 is CASSRIISYEQYF. In DNA form, the CDR3 reads TGCGCCAGCAGCAGGATCATTTCCTACGAGCAGTACTTC.

This clone was detected many times. The rearrangement uses TRBV24-1 and TRBJ2-3, with 7 bases matching TRBD1. The CDR3 length is 17 residues. Germline CDR1 is KGHDR and CDR2 is SFDVKD. V lost 6 bases to trimming and J lost 0 bases; unmatched junction nucleotides: 11. The CDR3 sequence is CATSLGGLGTSTDTQYF. The CDR3 DNA is TGTGCCACCAGTTTAGGGGGCTTGGGAACTAGCACAGATACGCAGTATTTT.

Only a few counts were recorded for this clone. A read error is possible here, since a much larger clone lies one base away. The chain is built from TRBV28 and TRBJ1-1; D gene unclear. Germline CDR1 MDHEN, CDR2 SYDVKM. Trimming stripped 6 bases from V and 0 bases from J, with 17 bases between. CDR3 size: 16 residues. Here the CDR3 reads CASRSGGSTLNTEAFF. In nucleotides, the CDR3 is TGTGCCAGCAGGTCTGGCGGGTCCACCTTGAACACTGAAGCTTTCTTT.

The gene calls are TRBV11-2 and TRBJ2-7; no reliable D call. The CDR3 extends over 14 amino acids. Trimming left V 0 bases short and J 3 bases short, with 9 bases between. CDR1 is SGHAT, CDR2 FQNNGV, per germline. CDR3 sequence: CASSLDRLNYEQYF. CDR3 coding DNA: TGTGCCAGCAGCTTAGACAGGCTCAACTACGAGCAGTACTTC.

This clone has at least ten counts. CDR3: CAWSWAGAGGDEQFF. The CDR3 coding sequence is TGTGCCTGGAGCTGGGCGGGAGCAGGGGGCGATGAGCAGTTCTTC. V gene TRBV30 combines with J gene TRBJ2-1; D may be TRBD1 (8 bases). The V gene's germline CDR1 is GTSNPN and CDR2 SVGIG (reference sequence). The V gene lost 3 bases and the J gene lost 8 bases, with 20 bases spanning the gap. The CDR3 has 15 amino acids.

This clone showed up many times. This chain connects TRBV11-2 to TRBJ1-4; D call uncertain. Germline loops: CDR1 SGHAT, CDR2 FQNNGV. This CDR3 has 16 residues. Trimming left V 0 bases short and J 7 bases short, with 15 bases between. CDR3 loop: CASSLDRRKSGEKLFF. CDR3 DNA: TGTGCCAGCAGCTTAGATAGGCGGAAATCGGGTGAAAAACTGTTTTTT.

This clone was counted ten times or more. The chain has TRBV20-1 and TRBJ2-7; TRBD1 aligns across 11 bases. The CDR3 loop spans 13 amino acids. The germline V gene has CDR1 DFQATT and CDR2 SNEGSKA (reference sequence). J lost 2 bases, V lost 5 bases, and 2 bases had no gene match. The CDR3 DNA sequence: TGCAGTGCTCTGGGACAGGGGGCCTACGAGCAGTACTTC. It specifies CSALGQGAYEQYF.

To note about this clone: Likely a read error: the CDR3 ends without its conserved phenylalanine or tryptophan. The V and J genes are TRBV7-3 and TRBJ1-1, with 8 bases aligning to TRBD1. CDR1 is SGHTA, CDR2 FQGTGA, per germline. With 5 bases clipped from V and 7 bases from J, the junction kept 12 bases outside the gene matches. The CDR3 loop spans 15 amino acids. The CDR3 region is CASSTDRGRDSEAFL. The CDR3 nucleotides are TGTGCCAGCAGCACCGACAGGGGTCGAGACAGTGAAGCTTTCTTA.

This clone came up many times. The chain recombines TRBV11-1 with TRBJ2-6, with D hard to call. V lost 1 base to trimming and J lost 0 bases, with 4 bases between them. Germline V gives CDR1 SGHAT, CDR2 FQDESV (reference sequence). The CDR3 loop spans 15 amino acids. The CDR3 loop reads CASSLEYSGANVLTF. DNA for the CDR3: TGTGCCAGCAGCTTAGAATACTCTGGGGCCAACGTCCTGACTTTC.

Remarks on this clone: Compared with germline, one end of the junction differs, possibly owing to a read error. The genes are TRBV11-2 and TRBJ2-7, with D tentatively TRBD2 (5 bases). The CDR3 totals 13 residues. CDR1 is SGHAT and CDR2 is FQNNGV in the germline V gene. The CDR3 DNA follows: TGTGCCGGCAGCGGAGCGGACGCGTACGAGCAGTACTTC. This encodes CAGSGADAYEQYF.

This clone was seen ten or more times. V gene TRBV30 combines with J gene TRBJ2-6; 8 bases align to TRBD1. The CDR3 is made up of 14 amino acids. Germline V gene data show CDR1 as GTSNPN and CDR2 as SVGIG (reference sequence). Trimming removed 2 bases from V and 12 bases from J; junction bases left unmatched: 9. The CDR3, as DNA: TGTGCCTGGAGTTCTCACAGGGGGGCCGTCGTCCTGACTTTC. It codes for CAWSSHRGAVVLTF.

The J gene is TRBJ2-7, the V gene TRBV4-1; 10 nucleotides agree with TRBD2. Germline-derived CDR1 and CDR2 are MGHRA and YSYEKL. V shed 6 bases, J shed 4 bases, and the junction held 6 bases outside the gene matches. CDR3 length equals 14 residues. For the CDR3, the DNA is TGCGCCAGCAGAGCCGAAGCGGGAGGGTACGAGCAGTACTTC. This gives the protein CASRAEAGGYEQYF.

The sample holds many counts of this clone. V and J are TRBV18 and TRBJ1-3; D call uncertain. Germline V gives CDR1 KGHSH, CDR2 LQKENI. The CDR3 spans 16 residues. Trimming left V 4 bases short and J 3 bases short, with 16 bases between. The DNA for the CDR3 is TGTGCCAGCTCACTGTCTTCGGGAAGGGTTGGAAACACCATATATTTT. Translating it yields CASSLSSGRVGNTIYF.

This clone has just a few counts. J is TRBJ2-7 and V is TRBV11-3; D is uncertain. Germline-derived CDR1 and CDR2 are SGHNT and YENEEA. Trimming took 3 bases from V and 5 from J, leaving 11 bases between them. CDR3 size: 13 residues. The CDR3, as DNA: TGTGCCAGCAGCTTGCGAAGGCTGGACGAGCAGTACTTC. Protein sequence: CASSLRRLDEQYF.

There are many counts of this clone. Other nucleotide sequences in the sample specify the same CDR3. The V call is TRBV12-3 or TRBV12-4, the J call TRBJ2-6, with TRBD1 as a possible D gene (5 bases). V gave up 6 bases and J gave up 4 bases, with 22 bases separating them. This CDR3 comprises 18 residues. The CDR3 reads CASSSNSGHISGANVLTF. CDR3 in DNA: TGTGCCAGCAGCTCTAATTCAGGACATATCTCGGGGGCCAACGTCCTGACTTTC.

The gene calls are TRBV5-1 and TRBJ2-1; 13 nucleotides match TRBD2. The CDR3 contains 17 residues. The germline CDR1 and CDR2 sequences are SGHRS and YFSETQ. J gave up 2 bases and V 4 bases, and 6 bases lay outside the gene matches. The CDR3 is CASSPEGLAGTYNEQFF. The DNA of the CDR3 is TGCGCCAGCAGCCCTGAGGGACTAGCGGGAACCTACAATGAGCAGTTCTTC. The full variable domain, its missing parts supplied by reference TRBV5-1 and TRBJ2-1, is KAGVTQTPRYLIKTRGQQVTLSCSPISGHRSVSWYQQTPGQGLQFLFEYFSETQRNKGNFPGRFSGRQFSNSRSEMNVSTLELGDSALYLCASSPEGLAGTYNEQFFGPGTRLTVL.

The chain has TRBV6-1 and TRBJ2-7, with D perhaps TRBD1 (5 bases). Germline CDR1 MNHNS, CDR2 SASEGT. V was cut by 2 bases and J by 2 bases, with 16 bases left in between. The CDR3 length is 16 residues. The CDR3 is CASSEQSGPRPYEQYF. The CDR3 DNA is TGTGCCAGCAGTGAACAATCAGGGCCACGGCCCTACGAGCAGTACTTC.

This clone was counted between two and nine times. The junction departs from germline at one end; a sequencing error may be responsible. The V call is TRBV6-1, the J call TRBJ2-3, with 7 bases aligning to TRBD1. In germline, CDR1 is MNHNS, CDR2 SASEGT. The CDR3 spans 14 residues. Here the CDR3 reads CACSPRQGPDTQYF. DNA for the CDR3: TGTGCCTGCAGCCCCCGACAGGGACCAGATACGCAGTATTTT.

This clone showed up many times. One end of the junction is discordant with germline, which a read error may explain. This rearrangement joins TRBV7-8 to TRBJ2-1, with 7 bases identical to TRBD2. This CDR3 is 15 amino acids long. CDR1 and CDR2 from the germline V gene are SGHVS and FQNEAQ. The CDR3 is CASTSAGVFTNEQFF. DNA of the CDR3: TGTGCTAGCACGTCGGCGGGAGTCTTCACCAATGAGCAGTTCTTC.

About this clone itself: One end of the junction varies from germline; a read error may be responsible. The CDR3 DNA follows: TGTGCCAGTAGTCGGACCGGGGGCTCTGGGGCCTACGTCCTGACTTTC. The encoded protein is CASSRTGGSGAYVLTF. The chain carries TRBV19 and TRBJ2-6; D tentatively fits TRBD1 or TRBD2 (6 bases each). The germline gives CDR1 LNHDA, CDR2 SQIVND (reference sequence). This CDR3 is 16 amino acids long.

This clone appeared many times. The V and J genes are TRBV5-6 and TRBJ2-3; maybe TRBD2 (5 bases). CDR1 and CDR2 (germline): SGHDT, YYEEEE. The V end was cut by 9 bases, the J end by 4 bases, with 15 bases between. This CDR3 comprises 13 residues. The CDR3 loop is CATQARGSDTQYF. The DNA of the CDR3 is TGTGCCACCCAAGCCCGGGGATCAGATACGCAGTATTTT.

This clone was counted many times. The genes are TRBV11-2 and TRBJ1-2; tentative D call: TRBD1 (5 bases). The CDR3 extends over 11 amino acids. V lost 3 bases to trimming and J lost 7 bases, with 6 bases between them. Germline V CDR1 and CDR2: SGHAT, FQNNGV. The CDR3 DNA sequence: TGTGCCAGCAGCTTTAGGGGTGGCTACACCTTC. Its translation is CASSFRGGYTF.

Only a few counts were recorded for this clone. A single base separates this from a much larger clone, so it may be a read error. The same CDR3 is also encoded by other DNA sequences in this sample. This rearrangement joins TRBV2 to TRBJ1-1; D is uncertain. In germline, CDR1 is SNHLY, CDR2 FYNNEI. Trimming stripped 4 bases from V and 7 bases from J, with 13 bases between. The CDR3 is 13 residues long. The DNA of the CDR3 is TGTGCCAGCAGTGCCGGTCCGGAGGGTGAAGCTTTCTTT. Encoded protein: CASSAGPEGEAFF.